The 21 T cell receptor beta chains below all came from one sample that was sequenced in a study of CD8+CD57+ T cells in acquired aplastic anemia. Genomic DNA acted as the template from which TCR beta VDJ combination and CDR3 sequence profiling were carried out. One entry per CDR3 protein, called by TCRdb with MiXCR from the reads. This sample has 100,000 to 150,000 distinct CDR3 sequences; roughly 50% occur once, and the top ten carry 2% to 3%. Sequenced: sorted CD4+, CD8+, or CD8+CD57+ T cells (not recorded which) from PBMCs. The receptors were sampled from a human donor in good health, serving as a control.

For this clonotype: Being one base from a much bigger clone, this may be a read error. This is likely a read error, given that the CDR3 carries no conserved phenylalanine or tryptophan at its end. The chain employs TRBV30 and TRBJ1-2; 12 bases line up with TRBD1. The CDR3 contains 15 residues. The junction had 8 bases not matched to a gene; V was cut back by 2 bases and J by 7 bases. CDR1 and CDR2 from the germline V gene are GTSNPN and SVGIG (reference sequence). CDR3 DNA: TGTGCCTGGAGTTGGGGACAGGGGGCATCAAGTGGCTACACCCTC. It encodes CAWSWGQGASSGYTL.

Concerning this clonotype itself: At one boundary the junction diverges from the germline segment, which might be a read error. The chain carries TRBV29-1 and TRBJ2-1; 7 positions match TRBD2. Germline assignment: CDR1 SQVTM and CDR2 ANQGSEA. The CDR3 has 12 amino acids. CDR3 DNA: TGCAGCGTTGGTCCTAGCGGCCGTGAGCAGCTCTTC. It encodes CSVGPSGREQLF.

This clonotype was observed at least ten times. One junction end disagrees with the germline gene, perhaps due to a read error. The chain joins TRBV4-2 to TRBJ2-5; no clear D. CDR3 length: 13 amino acids. Germline CDR1 and CDR2: LGHNA and YNFKEQ. The CDR3 region is CASSQDRVETQYF. DNA of the CDR3: TGCGCCAGCAGCCAAGATCGGGTGGAGACCCAGTACTTC.

V gene TRBV20-1 combines with J gene TRBJ1-4, with TRBD1 as a possible D gene (5 bases). Germline lookup yields CDR1 DFQATT and CDR2 SNEGSKA (reference sequence). V lost 6 bases and J lost 7, with 12 bases in between. This CDR3 spans 12 amino acids. The CDR3, as DNA: TGCAGTGCCGCAGCAGGGAGTGAAAAACTGTTTTTT. Translation: CSAAAGSEKLFF.

This clonotype was found once. The chain has TRBV10-3 and TRBJ2-3; no clear D gene. The germline V gene encodes CDR1 ENHRY and CDR2 SYGVKD. V was trimmed by 0 bases and J by 3 bases, leaving 1 base between them. This CDR3 region has 12 residues. CDR3 sequence reads: CAISESTDTQYF. Here the CDR3 DNA reads TGTGCCATCAGTGAGTCAACAGATACGCAGTATTTT.

This chain links TRBV25-1 with TRBJ2-7, with 10 nucleotides matching TRBD2. The CDR3 extends over 13 amino acids. Germline loops: CDR1 MGHDK, CDR2 SYGVNS. With V trimmed by 5 bases and J by 4 bases, 2 bases remained unmatched. The CDR3 region is CASSFSGGYEQYF. The CDR3 DNA is TGTGCCAGCAGTTTTAGCGGGGGGTACGAGCAGTACTTC.

This clonotype was detected a few times. The V gene is TRBV11-3, the J gene TRBJ2-3; D uncertain. Germline values: CDR1 SGHNT, CDR2 YENEEA. V was shortened by 3 bases and J by 10 bases, with 14 bases between the two germline ends. This CDR3 is built from 13 residues. The CDR3 loop reads CASSLSFKSPQYF. CDR3 DNA sequence: TGTGCCAGCAGCTTGAGCTTTAAGTCTCCGCAGTATTTT. Using reference TRBV11-3 and TRBJ2-3 for the parts outside the CDR3, the full variable domain is EAGVVQSPRYKIIEKKQPVAFWCNPISGHNTLYWYLQNLGQGPELLIRYENEEAVDDSQLPKDRFSAERLKGVDSTLKIQPAELGDSAVYLCASSLSFKSPQYFGPGTRLTVL.

This clonotype was picked up many times. The chain is built from TRBV5-1 and TRBJ2-7, with 11 bases matching TRBD1. The CDR3 consists of 16 residues. J was trimmed by 6 bases and V by 2 bases; bases with no gene match: 10. The V gene's germline CDR1 is SGHRS and CDR2 YFSETQ. Here the CDR3 reads CASSLGTGGSKGEQYF. The CDR3 nucleotides are TGCGCCAGCAGCTTAGGGACAGGGGGTTCGAAGGGCGAGCAGTACTTC. Looking up the rest from reference TRBV5-1 and TRBJ2-7 gives the full variable domain: KAGVTQTPRYLIKTRGQQVTLSCSPISGHRSVSWYQQTPGQGLQFLFEYFSETQRNKGNFPGRFSGRQFSNSRSEMNVSTLELGDSALYLCASSLGTGGSKGEQYFGPGTRLTVT.

V usage is TRBV2 and J usage is TRBJ1-5, with D uncertain. Per germline, CDR1 SNHLY and CDR2 FYNNEI. V shed 1 base and J shed 0 bases, with 7 bases lying between them. The CDR3 totals 15 residues. This CDR3 is CASSEGENSNQPQHF. The CDR3 nucleotides read TGTGCCAGCAGTGAAGGGGAGAATAGCAATCAGCCCCAGCATTTT.

CDR3 loop: CASIMGQGSTSYTF. CDR3 nucleotides: TGTGCCAGCATTATGGGACAGGGGTCGACCAGCTACACCTTC. The chain carries TRBV6-9 and TRBJ1-2; 10 positions match TRBD1. The CDR3 loop spans 14 amino acids. V trimming: 7 bases; J trimming: 9 bases; junction bases outside the gene matches: 11. CDR1 MNHGY and CDR2 SVAAGI come from the germline V gene.

V and J are TRBV20-1 and TRBJ2-5, with D perhaps given as TRBD1 or TRBD2 (6 bases each). The end of the DNA aligns better with TRBJ2-7, so the J call may be wrong. The CDR3 consists of 13 residues. CDR1 and CDR2 (germline): DFQATT, SNEGSKA (reference sequence). The CDR3: CSAQRGDAYEQYF. The CDR3 nucleotides read TGCAGTGCGCAGAGGGGGGATGCCTACGAGCAGTACTTC.

On this clonotype itself: Sequence at one end of the junction differs from germline and may be a read error. The rearrangement joins TRBV10-1 to TRBJ2-2; 7 nucleotides match TRBD1. This CDR3 has 15 amino acids. Germline V gene data show CDR1 as WNHNN and CDR2 as SYGVQD (reference sequence). Here the CDR3 reads CATARQGLDTGELFF. CDR3 nucleotides: TGTGCCACCGCTCGACAGGGATTGGACACCGGGGAGCTGTTTTTT.

This sequence joins TRBV11-1 and TRBJ1-2, with 8 positions matching TRBD1. The V and J ends lost 5 bases and 4 bases, in that order; junction bases with no gene match: 12. CDR1 is SGHAT and CDR2 is FQDESV in the germline V gene (reference sequence). CDR3 length equals 16 residues. The CDR3 DNA reads TGTGCCAGCAGCCTACCGACAGGGGAAAGGAGCTATGGCTACACCTTC. Encoded protein: CASSLPTGERSYGYTF.

About this clonotype itself: Since a much larger clone is just one base distant, this may be a read error. The chain couples TRBV6-5 to TRBJ1-1; no definite D call. This CDR3 contains 15 residues. Germline CDR1 and CDR2: MNHEY and SVGAGI. The V end was cut by 0 bases, the J end by 10 bases, with 18 bases between. This chain's CDR3 is CASSYSTLGRSGAFF. CDR3 in DNA: TGTGCCAGCAGTTACTCAACTTTAGGGAGATCTGGAGCTTTCTTT.

Comment on this clonotype: A much more abundant neighbour one base away suggests this may be a read error. The chain combines TRBV11-2 with TRBJ2-1; D is possibly TRBD2 (5 bases). Germline assignment: CDR1 SGHAT and CDR2 FQNNGV. The V end was cut by 2 bases, the J end by 8 bases, with 16 bases between. CDR3 length: 15 amino acids. The CDR3, as DNA: TGTGCCAGCAGCTTATCCCTCAGTGGGCGGGATGAGCAGTTCTTC. This codes for CASSLSLSGRDEQFF.

This clonotype was counted at least ten times. This chain connects TRBV7-6 to TRBJ1-6; 9 nucleotides match TRBD1. This CDR3 region has 18 residues. Trimming removed 4 bases from V and 7 bases from J; junction bases left unmatched: 14. In germline, CDR1 is SGHVS, CDR2 FNYEAQ. The CDR3 sequence: CASSSVTGTGLLNSPLHF. The CDR3 DNA is TGTGCCAGCAGCTCTGTCACCGGGACAGGGCTACTCAATTCACCCCTCCACTTT.

This clonotype has just a few counts. The gene calls are TRBV5-4 and TRBJ2-6; D is ambiguous. With 1 base removed from V and 0 bases from J, the gap between germline ends came to 17 bases. In germline, CDR1 is SGHNT, CDR2 YYREEE (reference sequence). This CDR3 spans 19 amino acids. This CDR3 is CASSLTYLSLSSGANVLTF. The CDR3 region has the DNA TGTGCCAGCAGCTTGACGTATCTATCTTTAAGCTCTGGGGCCAACGTCCTGACTTTC.

This clonotype has a handful of counts. This chain links TRBV19 with TRBJ1-4; a weak D match, TRBD1 (5 bases). The CDR3 has 14 residues. The ends were cut back, 2 bases at V and 8 bases at J, with 12 bases in the middle. Germline assignment: CDR1 LNHDA and CDR2 SQIVND (reference sequence). The chain's CDR3 is CASSIRDGLEKLFF. CDR3 nucleotides: TGTGCCAGTAGTATAAGGGACGGGTTAGAAAAACTGTTTTTT.

This clonotype was seen at least ten times. This rearrangement joins TRBV2 to TRBJ2-4; TRBD2 might be the D (7 bases). The length of the CDR3 is 15 residues. V was cut by 8 bases and J by 3 bases, with 17 bases left in between. Per the germline V gene, CDR1 is SNHLY and CDR2 is FYNNEI. The DNA of the CDR3 is TGTGCCAGCGGGTTTCGGGGGGCTGGCAAAAACATTCAGTACTTC. Residues: CASGFRGAGKNIQYF.

This chain links TRBV29-1 with TRBJ1-2; 8 bases agree with TRBD1. The germline V gene encodes CDR1 SQVTM and CDR2 ANQGSEA. The CDR3 covers 15 residues. V lost 5 bases and J lost 5; bases outside the gene matches: 13. The CDR3 loop is CSVQYRGNVEYGYTF. CDR3 sequence (DNA): TGCAGCGTTCAATACAGGGGGAACGTAGAGTATGGCTACACCTTC.

Details on this clonotype: Sequence at one end of the junction differs from germline and may be a read error. This chain links TRBV20-1 with TRBJ2-7, with 8 nucleotides matching TRBD2. Germline CDR1 reads DFQATT; CDR2 reads SNEGSKA (reference sequence). This CDR3 spans 15 amino acids. The DNA of the CDR3 is TGCAGTGCTAGCAGACTAGCGACGAACACCGGGGAGCTGTACTTC. Its protein is CSASRLATNTGELYF.